The rows below give T cell receptor beta chains drawn from one sample of a study of blood T cells in healthy people across ages. Using its own MiXCR run on the 5' RACE reads, TCRdb lists one record per CDR3 protein. Among roughly 800,000 distinct CDR3 sequences listed, 55% to 75% were seen once. The sample comprised blood. These receptors were obtained from a man aged 30 to 39 in good health. Both conserved end residues are part of each CDR3. The order of the fields is D gene, V gene, clone size, J gene, CDR3 protein, CDR3 DNA. A D gene is named only where the DNA matches it firmly. The size of a clone is reported for some rows only, either as once, few or many, or as a class for expanded clones.

NA	TRBV9	NA	TRBJ1-1	CASSVRSGLGGVLTEAFF	TGTGCCAGCAGCGTTAGGTCGGGTTTGGGGGGGGTGTTAACTGAAGCTTTCTTT
NA	TRBV7-9	NA	TRBJ2-1	CASSGGLLITEQFF	TGTGCCAGCAGTGGAGGGCTACTGATCACTGAGCAGTTCTTC
NA	TRBV25-1	NA	TRBJ2-1	CASSEFSDWNEQFF	TGTGCCAGCAGTGAATTCTCGGATTGGAATGAGCAGTTCTTC
NA	TRBV4-2	once	TRBJ2-3	CASSQEGGGETDTQYF	TGTGCCAGCAGCCAAGAAGGGGGGGGAGAGACAGATACGCAGTATTTT
NA	TRBV6-1	NA	TRBJ1-4	CASSERSYNEKLFF	TGTGCCAGCAGTGAGAGGAGCTATAATGAAAAACTGTTTTTT
TRBD2	TRBV20-1	NA	TRBJ2-1	CSAREPAGGGEQFF	TGCAGTGCTAGAGAACCAGCGGGGGGTGGTGAGCAGTTCTTC
NA	TRBV4-1	NA	TRBJ2-7	CASSPRLDYEQYF	TGCGCCAGCAGCCCAAGGTTGGACTACGAGCAGTACTTC
NA	TRBV6-2/TRBV6-3	NA	TRBJ1-5	CASRRGYQPQHF	TGTGCCAGCAGAAGGGGTTATCAGCCCCAGCATTTT
NA	TRBV11-2	NA	TRBJ1-4	CASNQQPAGEKLFF	TGTGCCAGCAACCAACAGCCCGCGGGAGAAAAACTGTTTTTT
NA	TRBV10-3	NA	TRBJ2-1	CAANRDNEQFF	TGTGCCGCCAATAGAGACAATGAGCAGTTCTTC
NA	TRBV12-3/TRBV12-4	NA	TRBJ1-4	CASTLGGEKLFF	TGTGCCAGCACCCTGGGAGGCGAAAAACTGTTTTTT
NA	TRBV7-9	few	TRBJ2-7	CASSREWEQYF	TGTGCCAGCAGCCGGGAGTGGGAGCAGTACTTC
NA	TRBV20-1	NA	TRBJ2-1	CSARGKSSYNEQFF	TGCAGTGCTAGAGGGAAAAGCTCCTACAATGAGCAGTTCTTC
TRBD2	TRBV29-1	NA	TRBJ2-5	CSSLASGVLGERETQYF	TGCAGCAGCTTGGCTAGCGGGGTGTTAGGGGAGCGAGAGACCCAGTACTTC
NA	TRBV25-1	NA	TRBJ1-5	CASSDLNGNQPQHF	TGTGCCAGCAGTGATTTGAACGGCAATCAGCCCCAGCATTTT
TRBD2	TRBV5-6	NA	TRBJ2-5	CASSLVAGPLAGGHEQYF	TGTGCCAGCAGCTTGGTTGCGGGTCCACTAGCGGGAGGACATGAGCAATACTTC
TRBD2	TRBV20-1	few	TRBJ2-7	CSARGLAGVNEQYF	TGCAGTGCTAGAGGACTAGCGGGAGTCAACGAGCAGTACTTC
TRBD1	TRBV4-2	many	TRBJ1-1	CASSDRGRESVTEAFF	TGTGCCAGCAGCGACAGGGGGCGCGAGAGCGTGACTGAAGCTTTCTTT
TRBD1	TRBV20-1	once	TRBJ2-7	CSATSGGRDYEQYF	TGCAGTGCTACCTCAGGGGGAAGGGACTACGAGCAGTACTTC
NA	TRBV10-3	NA	TRBJ1-4	CAISESSKGPTNEKLFF	TGTGCCATCAGTGAGTCGTCTAAGGGACCAACTAATGAAAAACTGTTTTTT
NA	TRBV20-1	NA	TRBJ2-5	CSARQGEGLGETQYF	TGCAGTGCTAGGCAGGGTGAGGGGTTGGGGGAGACCCAGTACTTC
NA	TRBV28	NA	TRBJ1-1	CASRSPYDRSTEAFF	TGTGCCAGCAGGTCTCCTTACGACCGGAGCACTGAAGCTTTCTTT
TRBD2	TRBV20-1	many	TRBJ2-1	CSARRLAGAIYNEQFF	TGCAGTGCTAGAAGGCTAGCGGGGGCAATCTACAATGAGCAGTTCTTC
NA	TRBV4-3	NA	TRBJ2-5	CASSQARTIAETQYF	TGCGCCAGCAGCCAAGCCCGGACTATTGCAGAGACCCAGTACTTC
NA	TRBV29-1	NA	TRBJ2-5	CSVDKLAYNEQYF	TGCAGCGTTGACAAGCTGGCCTACAATGAGCAGTACTTC
NA	TRBV6-2/TRBV6-3	NA	TRBJ2-1	CASSYTGFNNEQFF	TGTGCCAGCAGTTATACAGGGTTCAACAATGAGCAGTTCTTC
NA	TRBV5-4	few	TRBJ1-2	CASSSRTGYTF	TGTGCCAGCAGCTCTAGAACGGGCTACACCTTC
NA	TRBV11-2	NA	TRBJ2-7	CAGTRGSVGYEQYF	TGTGCCGGCACCAGAGGATCGGTCGGGTACGAGCAGTACTTC
NA	TRBV6-1	few	TRBJ2-1	CASSEARLREQFF	TGTGCCAGCAGTGAAGCGCGACTCCGCGAGCAGTTCTTC
TRBD1	TRBV6-6	NA	TRBJ2-3	CASAPGQSYSTDTQYF	TGTGCCAGCGCCCCGGGACAGTCGTACAGCACAGATACGCAGTATTTT
TRBD2	TRBV4-1	NA	TRBJ2-1	CASSQVESGGPVRHEQFF	TGCGCCAGCAGCCAAGTTGAGTCGGGAGGGCCGGTGCGCCATGAGCAGTTCTTC
NA	TRBV28	NA	TRBJ2-7	CASSSPGTSYEQYF	TGTGCCAGCAGTTCCCCGGGCACCTCCTACGAGCAGTACTTC
TRBD2	TRBV9	NA	TRBJ2-1	CASSSSGGDTTEQFF	TGTGCCAGCAGCTCTAGCGGGGGGGATACCACTGAGCAGTTCTTC
NA	TRBV28	few	TRBJ2-1	CASSTSPEGYNEQFF	TGTGCCAGCAGTACCAGTCCGGAGGGCTACAATGAGCAGTTCTTC
NA	TRBV6-6	few	TRBJ2-1	CASEVGTGHNEQFF	TGTGCCAGCGAGGTTGGGACGGGGCACAATGAGCAGTTCTTC
NA	TRBV6-1	NA	TRBJ2-3	CASSGRAGLHTDTQYF	TGTGCCAGCAGTGGGAGGGCAGGGTTGCACACAGATACGCAGTATTTT
NA	TRBV29-1	NA	TRBJ2-2	CSVEIWGGASTGELFF	TGCAGCGTTGAAATTTGGGGGGGCGCGTCGACCGGGGAGCTGTTTTTT
NA	TRBV29-1	few	TRBJ2-7	CSVEGGTKSYEQYF	TGCAGCGTTGAAGGTGGGACAAAATCCTACGAGCAGTACTTC
NA	TRBV6-1	NA	TRBJ2-1	CASSFPAGSSYNEQFF	TGTGCCAGCAGTTTCCCCGCTGGGAGCTCCTACAATGAGCAGTTCTTC
NA	TRBV4-2	NA	TRBJ1-2	CASSQGGDGQHYGYTF	TGTGCCAGCAGCCAAGGAGGTGATGGACAACACTATGGCTACACCTTC
TRBD2	TRBV29-1	NA	TRBJ2-1	CSVSLWGGVYGEQFF	TGCAGCGTGAGCCTTTGGGGGGGGGTTTATGGTGAGCAGTTCTTC
NA	TRBV7-2	NA	TRBJ2-7	CASSASRVGEQYF	TGTGCCAGCAGCGCCAGTAGAGTCGGCGAGCAGTACTTC
NA	TRBV6-6	few	TRBJ2-1	CASSYALRADYWFF	TGTGCCAGCAGTTACGCGTTGCGGGCGGACTACTGGTTCTTC
TRBD2	TRBV19	NA	TRBJ2-1	CASTPPNAGVNEQFF	TGTGCCAGTACCCCACCTAACGCGGGAGTCAATGAGCAGTTCTTC
NA	TRBV6-6	few	TRBJ2-5	CASSYGDKSQETQYF	TGTGCCAGCAGTTACGGGGACAAATCACAAGAGACCCAGTACTTC
TRBD2	TRBV10-3	NA	TRBJ2-7	CAISESWGAGEDEQYF	TGTGCCATCAGTGAGTCGTGGGGAGCGGGGGAAGACGAGCAGTACTTC
TRBD1	TRBV29-1	NA	TRBJ2-7	CSVTGGRHEQYF	TGCAGCGTGACAGGGGGCCGGCATGAGCAGTACTTC
NA	TRBV21-1	once	TRBJ2-7	CASSKGEQEVYEQYF	TGTGCCAGCAGCAAAGGTGAGCAGGAAGTCTACGAGCAGTACTTC
NA	TRBV6-5	NA	TRBJ1-1	CASSYGYGGRADTEAFF	TGTGCCAGCAGTTACGGGTACGGGGGACGAGCTGACACTGAAGCTTTCTTT
TRBD2	TRBV4-3	few	TRBJ2-2	CASSQEIGGEDTGELFF	TGCGCCAGCAGCCAAGAGATCGGGGGGGAAGACACCGGGGAGCTGTTTTTT
NA	TRBV6-2/TRBV6-3	NA	TRBJ2-7	CASSHMPMTVTNEQYF	TGTGCCAGCAGTCATATGCCCATGACGGTTACGAACGAGCAGTACTTC
TRBD2	TRBV29-1	few	TRBJ2-4	CSVGATSGYIQYF	TGCAGCGTTGGGGCGACTAGCGGTTACATTCAGTACTTC
NA	TRBV6-5	NA	TRBJ1-2	CASSPGRGGYGYTF	TGTGCCAGCAGTCCTGGACGGGGTGGGTATGGCTACACCTTC
TRBD2	TRBV20-1	NA	TRBJ2-1	CSASQGLAVYNEQFF	TGCAGTGCTAGCCAGGGACTAGCGGTATACAATGAGCAGTTCTTC
NA	TRBV10-3	NA	TRBJ1-1	CAISVQGNSGAFF	TGTGCCATCTCCGTGCAGGGGAATTCGGGGGCTTTCTTT
NA	TRBV4-1	once	TRBJ2-7	CASSQATTGPYEQYF	TGCGCCAGCAGCCAAGCGACGACAGGTCCATACGAGCAGTACTTC
TRBD1	TRBV6-5	few	TRBJ2-7	CASSYGTGVGEQYF	TGTGCCAGCAGTTACGGGACAGGGGTCGGAGAGCAGTACTTC
NA	TRBV6-1	NA	TRBJ2-2	CASSPPSPSFANTGELFF	TGTGCCAGCAGTCCCCCCAGTCCGAGTTTCGCGAACACCGGGGAGCTGTTTTTT
NA	TRBV29-1	NA	TRBJ2-3	CSVDDPGQVGDTQYF	TGCAGCGTCGATGACCCGGGGCAGGTTGGAGATACGCAGTATTTT